These 2 T cell receptor beta chains originate from one sample sequenced in a study of blood T cell repertoires in COVID-19. Sequenced by immunoSEQ multiplex PCR; TCRdb stores in-frame clones only, minus some. The repertoire holds 140,000 to 150,000 clones, with around 89% as singletons. Sequenced material: PBMCs or T cells enriched from blood (not recorded which). The origin of the receptors is a woman aged 30 to 39 with acute COVID-19.

The CDR3 region has the DNA TGTGCCAGCAGCTTAGTAACCGGGAAAGACACCATATATTTT. Translating it yields CASSLVTGKDTIYF. This chain uses TRBV11-2 with TRBJ1-3; D uncertain. The V and J ends lost 1 base and 8 bases respectively, with 12 bases between them. This CDR3 has 14 residues. Germline assignment: CDR1 SGHAT and CDR2 FQNNGV. Supplemented by reference TRBV11-2 and TRBJ1-3, the full variable domain reads EAGVAQSPRYKIIEKRQSVAFWCNPISGHATLYWYQQILGQGPKLLIQFQNNGVVDDSQLPKDRFSAERLKGVDSTLKIQPAKLEDSAVYLCASSLVTGKDTIYFGEGSWLTVV.

The V and J genes are TRBV5-8 and TRBJ1-2; no clear D gene. Germline values: CDR1 SGHTS, CDR2 YDEGEE. V lost 0 bases to trimming and J lost 8 bases, with 14 bases between them. There are 14 residues in the CDR3. The CDR3 sequence is CASSLGASSAGYTF. The CDR3 DNA reads as TGTGCCAGCAGCTTGGGTGCTAGCTCAGCAGGCTACACCTTC.